The clone carrying this T cell receptor beta chain was detected a few times. This sample's TCRbeta library carried unique molecular identifier barcodes. TCRdb used MiXCR to reprocess the PCR reads, holding one entry per CDR3 protein. The sample consists of around 380,000 distinct CDR3 sequences, about 11% of them appearing once. This sample stems from a study of T-cell reconstitution after alpha-beta-depleted transplantation in children. The ends lost 6 bases at V and 2 bases at J; junction bases unmatched: 1. CDR3 length: 15 amino acids. This rearrangement joins TRBV12-3 or TRBV12-4 to TRBJ2-2; 12 bases line up with TRBD2. The receptor was isolated from a human donor who donated a stem cell graft to a child with acute myeloid leukemia. This material consisted of PBMCs from the stem cell graft donor, taken from the stem cell graft. CDR3 residues: CASRLAGGNTGELFF. As DNA, the CDR3 is TGTGCCAGCAGACTAGCGGGGGGTAACACCGGGGAGCTGTTTTTT.